One sample yielded the 31 T cell receptor beta chains listed below, sequenced in a study of shared clonotypes between healthy human individuals. Method: immunoSEQ multiplex PCR; TCRdb's copy keeps in-frame clones and lacks some. The data contain roughly 95,000 clones, less than 60% of them singletons. Specimen: PBMCs. The receptors come from a woman aged 40 to 55 in good health. Some clones in this sample may be carry-over from other donors' samples.

This clone occurred a few times. The CDR3 DNA is TGTGCCAGCAGCTTAGGCCGACAAGAACTGGTCCAAGAGACCCAGTACTTC. This translates into CASSLGRQELVQETQYF. The gene calls are TRBV7-2 and TRBJ2-5; D is unresolved. Trimming stripped 1 base from V and 1 base from J, with 16 bases between. This CDR3 region has 17 residues. CDR1 and CDR2 from the germline V gene are SGHTA and FQGNSA. The complete variable domain, with remaining parts taken from reference TRBV7-2 and TRBJ2-5, reads GAGVSQSPSNKVTEKGKDVELRCDPISGHTALYWYRQSLGQGLEFLIYFQGNSAPDKSGLPSDRFSAERTGGSVSTLTIQRTQQEDSAVYLCASSLGRQELVQETQYFGPGTRLLVL.

CDR3 in DNA: TGCAGCGTAGCAATTCAGGGGGCAGGTGAGCAGTTCTTC. This translates into CSVAIQGAGEQFF. The V and J genes are TRBV29-1 and TRBJ2-1, with 8 bases aligning to TRBD1. CDR1 and CDR2 (germline): SQVTM, ANQGSEA. The CDR3 runs to 13 residues. J lost 9 bases, V lost 6 bases, and 10 bases had no gene match.

This clone was observed a handful of times. The rearrangement links TRBV10-3 to TRBJ2-3, with 7 nucleotides matching TRBD2. This CDR3 has 14 amino acids. Trimming cost V 3 bases and J 4 bases; bases outside gene matches: 4. Per germline, CDR1 ENHRY and CDR2 SYGVKD. CDR3 amino acids: CAISEQRDADTQYF. CDR3 bases: TGTGCCATCAGTGAACAGCGGGACGCAGATACGCAGTATTTT.

Comments on this clone: Compared with germline, one end of the junction differs, possibly owing to a read error. In the same sample, other DNA sequences code for this CDR3. The CDR3 nucleotides read TGTGCCATCGCAGCAACGGTCAACTCTGGAAACACCATATACTTT. Translated: CAIAATVNSGNTIYF. J is TRBJ1-3 and V is TRBV10-3; D remains unclear. The CDR3 is 15 amino acids. Germline V gene lookup returns CDR1 ENHRY and CDR2 SYGVKD.

This clone has only a few counts. This sequence joins TRBV28 and TRBJ1-5, with D uncertain. In germline, CDR1 is MDHEN, CDR2 SYDVKM. This CDR3 comprises 14 residues. Deletions cut 6 bases from V and 2 bases from J, with 11 bases between. CDR3 DNA sequence: TGTGCCAGCAGGGAGTCCGGTGGCAATCAGCCCCAGCATTTT. Translated: CASRESGGNQPQHF. The full variable domain, its missing parts supplied by reference TRBV28 and TRBJ1-5, is DVKVTQSSRYLVKRTGEKVFLECVQDMDHENMFWYRQDPGLGLRLIYFSYDVKMKEKGDIPEGYSVSREKKERFSLILESASTNQTSMYLCASRESGGNQPQHFGDGTRLSIL.

V and J are TRBV7-5 and TRBJ2-7; the listed D gene, TRBD2, was not tested against the DNA. TRBV7-5 is deemed a pseudogene. This CDR3 comprises 11 residues. The chain's CDR3 is CASSVSYEQYF. The CDR3 nucleotides are TGTGCCAGCTCGGTTAGTTACGAGCAGTACTTC.

The CDR3 is CASSLPEDGYTF. The CDR3 nucleotides read TGCGCCAGCAGCTTGCCTGAGGATGGCTACACCTTC. V and J are TRBV5-1 and TRBJ1-2; no reliable D call. Trimming cost V 1 base and J 6 bases, with 7 bases left between them. The CDR3 sequence is 12 residues long. Per the germline V gene, CDR1 is SGHRS and CDR2 is YFSETQ.

The rearrangement links TRBV9 to TRBJ2-7; TRBD2 might be the D (5 bases). The CDR3 has 12 residues. The germline CDR1 and CDR2 sequences are SGDLS and YYNGEE. The germline V and J ends were trimmed by 7 bases and 5 bases, with 13 bases remaining between them. The CDR3 DNA reads TGTGCCAGCGGGCGGGTGGACCACGAGCAGTACTTC. This codes for CASGRVDHEQYF.

Many counts were recorded for this clone. This chain links TRBV21-1 with TRBJ2-1; the table's D call of TRBD2 was not tested on the DNA. TRBV21-1 counts as a pseudogene. The CDR3 spans 12 residues. The CDR3 region has the DNA TGTGCCAGCAGCAAACGGGTAAATGAGCAGTTCTTC. It yields the protein CASSKRVNEQFF.

This clone was detected ten times or more. The V call is TRBV4-1, the J call TRBJ1-2, with 9 bases matching TRBD1. CDR3 length: 15 amino acids. CDR1 is MGHRA and CDR2 is YSYEKL in the germline V gene. J lost 1 base, V lost 4 bases, and 4 bases had no gene match. The CDR3 region is CASSLRTGDNYGYTF. The CDR3 DNA follows: TGCGCCAGCAGCCTCCGGACAGGGGATAACTATGGCTACACCTTC.

This clone was counted ten times or more. The chain employs TRBV28 and TRBJ2-5; 8 bases align to TRBD1. J lost 5 bases, V lost 6 bases, and 5 bases had no gene match. The CDR3 extends over 13 amino acids. The germline V gene has CDR1 MDHEN and CDR2 SYDVKM. CDR3 region: CASRRTGRETQYF. As DNA, the CDR3 is TGTGCCAGCAGACGGACAGGGCGGGAGACCCAGTACTTC.

In DNA, the CDR3 is TGTGCCACCAGCACTAGCGGGGCTCCCTACGAGCAGTACTTC. Its protein is CATSTSGAPYEQYF. This rearrangement joins TRBV15 to TRBJ2-7, with 9 bases lining up with TRBD2. The trim removed 4 bases at V and 2 bases at J, leaving 3 bases unmatched. The CDR3 has 14 residues. Germline CDR1 reads LNHNV; CDR2 reads YYDKDF (reference sequence).

A note on this clone: An end of the junction does not agree with germline; a read error may underlie this. Other DNA sequences from this sample encode an identical CDR3 as well. J is TRBJ2-1 and V is TRBV7-2; possibly TRBD1 for D (6 bases). Germline V gene data show CDR1 as SGHTA and CDR2 as FQGNSA. The CDR3 is 15 amino acids. The CDR3 DNA follows: TGTGCCAGCAGTTTAGGAACAGGGTCGTACAATGAGCAGTTCTTC. This translates into CASSLGTGSYNEQFF.

This clone was counted ten times or more. The chain couples TRBV5-8 to TRBJ1-4; weak D call: TRBD1 (5 bases). The germline V and J ends were trimmed by 4 bases and 8 bases, with 18 bases remaining between them. The CDR3 is 15 amino acids. Germline CDR1 reads SGHTS; CDR2 reads YDEGEE. The CDR3 bases are TGTGCCAGCAGCATGGGACGACTGGGGCCAGAAAAACTGTTTTTT. It is translated as CASSMGRLGPEKLFF.

The chain employs TRBV15 and TRBJ2-2; TRBD1 might be the D (6 bases). The CDR3 covers 16 residues. In germline, CDR1 is LNHNV, CDR2 YYDKDF (reference sequence). The V gene lost 0 bases and the J gene lost 4 bases, with 12 bases spanning the gap. CDR3 loop: CATSRDLGQFTGELFF. CDR3 coding DNA: TGTGCCACCAGCAGAGATCTTGGACAGTTCACCGGGGAGCTGTTTTTT.

This clone was picked up a small number of times. The rearrangement links TRBV5-8 to TRBJ1-1; 9 positions match TRBD1. With 4 bases clipped from V and 12 bases from J, the junction kept 10 bases outside the gene matches. The CDR3 extends over 13 amino acids. Germline loops: CDR1 SGHTS, CDR2 YDEGEE. The DNA of the CDR3 is TGTGCCAGCAGCATCGCCCGGGACAGGGTGTCTTTCTTT. Protein product: CASSIARDRVSFF.

About this clone: It differs at one base from a far larger clone, so likely a read error. This chain joins TRBV11-1 and TRBJ2-4; unclear D gene. Germline CDR1 is SGHAT and CDR2 is FQDESV (reference sequence). This CDR3 is 16 amino acids long. V lost 1 base to trimming and J lost 0 bases, with 10 bases between them. DNA for the CDR3: TGTGCCAGCAGCTTAGGGGCAGGTCTAGCCAAAAACATTCAGTACTTC. It encodes CASSLGAGLAKNIQYF.

V and J are TRBV2 and TRBJ1-1, with D tentatively TRBD1 (6 bases). The CDR3 loop spans 13 amino acids. Trimming left V 5 bases short and J 7 bases short, with 14 bases between. Germline CDR1 reads SNHLY; CDR2 reads FYNNEI. For the CDR3, the DNA is TGTGCCAGCAGTATACAGGGTGGCAGTGAAGCTTTCTTT. Its translation: CASSIQGGSEAFF.

This chain links TRBV9 with TRBJ2-5; 8 nucleotides agree with TRBD1. The CDR3 covers 15 residues. Losses at the gene ends were 4 bases for V and 4 bases for J; bases not matched to a gene: 9. Germline-derived CDR1 and CDR2 are SGDLS and YYNGEE. The CDR3 coding sequence is TGTGCCAGCAGCCCCAGACAGGGGTCGGTAGAGACCCAGTACTTC. It translates to CASSPRQGSVETQYF.

The rearrangement uses TRBV9 and TRBJ2-1, with 7 bases fitting TRBD2. V shed 3 bases and J 10 bases; nucleotides not matched to a gene: 10. The CDR3 covers 14 residues. The germline gives CDR1 SGDLS, CDR2 YYNGEE. The CDR3 DNA reads as TGTGCCAGCAGCGCAATCGGGGACTACGCAGAGCAGTTCTTC. Translating gives CASSAIGDYAEQFF. Looking up the rest from reference TRBV9 and TRBJ2-1 gives the full variable domain: DSGVTQTPKHLITATGQRVTLRCSPRSGDLSVYWYQQSLDQGLQFLIQYYNGEERAKGNILERFSAQQFPDLHSELNLSSLELGDSALYFCASSAIGDYAEQFFGPGTRLTVL.

The chain employs TRBV18 and TRBJ2-5; D is uncertain. Germline V gene lookup returns CDR1 KGHSH and CDR2 LQKENI. Trimming removed 0 bases from V and 1 base from J, with 6 bases in between. This CDR3 region has 14 residues. The CDR3 DNA reads TGTGCCAGCTCACCACCGTCCAGCCAAGAGACCCAGTACTTC. It specifies CASSPPSSQETQYF.

The rearrangement joins TRBV7-2 to TRBJ2-7; a possible D gene is TRBD2 (7 bases). This CDR3 has 15 residues. The germline V gene encodes CDR1 SGHTA and CDR2 FQGNSA. V shed 6 bases and J shed 4 bases, with 19 bases lying between them. The CDR3 spells CASREGGLSGYEQYF. The DNA of the CDR3 is TGTGCCAGCAGGGAGGGGGGCCTTAGCGGGTACGAGCAGTACTTC.

With respect to this clone: It is likely a read error: a sequence one base away is far more abundant. The J gene is TRBJ1-3, the V gene TRBV10-2, with 7 bases matching TRBD1. CDR3 size: 15 residues. The V gene's germline CDR1 is WSHSY and CDR2 SAAADI. CDR3 DNA: TGCGCCAGCAGTGACAGGGGGAACTCTGGAAACACCACATATTTT. Protein sequence: CASSDRGNSGNTTYF.

This clone appeared many times. This sample includes further DNA sequences coding for the same CDR3. This rearrangement joins TRBV18 to TRBJ1-1, with D possibly matching TRBD1 (6 bases). With 1 base removed from V and 4 bases from J, the gap between germline ends came to 13 bases. The length of the CDR3 is 15 residues. Germline V CDR1 and CDR2: KGHSH, LQKENI. CDR3 region: CASSPRAGEGTEAFF. In nucleotides, the CDR3 is TGTGCCAGCTCACCACGGGCAGGGGAAGGCACTGAAGCTTTCTTT.

This clone was picked up a small number of times. The sample holds other DNA sequences that translate to the same CDR3. The rearrangement uses TRBV30 and TRBJ1-5; D possibly corresponds to TRBD1 (5 bases). Germline-derived CDR1 and CDR2 are GTSNPN and SVGIG (reference sequence). Trimming removed 1 base from V and 4 bases from J, with 11 bases in between. The CDR3 totals 14 residues. CDR3 bases: TGTGCCTGGAGTGCCGGGGGAGGAAATCAGCCCCAGCATTTT. It codes for CAWSAGGGNQPQHF.

This chain joins TRBV28 and TRBJ1-5, with 7 bases that match TRBD1. The V gene's germline CDR1 is MDHEN and CDR2 SYDVKM. Unmatched junction bases numbered 10, after V lost 6 bases and J lost 5 bases. There are 15 residues in the CDR3. The CDR3 nucleotides are TGTGCCAGCAGCAGAATCAGGGGGACTTATCAGCCCCAGCATTTT. It yields the protein CASSRIRGTYQPQHF. Together with reference TRBV28 and TRBJ1-5, the CDR3 gives the full variable domain: DVKVTQSSRYLVKRTGEKVFLECVQDMDHENMFWYRQDPGLGLRLIYFSYDVKMKEKGDIPEGYSVSREKKERFSLILESASTNQTSMYLCASSRIRGTYQPQHFGDGTRLSIL.

The chain uses TRBV11-2 and TRBJ2-1, with a tentative D call TRBD2 (5 bases). CDR1 and CDR2 from the germline V gene are SGHAT and FQNNGV. The CDR3 is 15 amino acids. The ends were cut back, 4 bases at V and 0 bases at J, with 10 bases in the middle. The CDR3 DNA sequence: TGTGCCAGCAGCTCGGCCGGGATCTCCTACAATGAGCAGTTCTTC. Its protein is CASSSAGISYNEQFF.

The chain carries TRBV4-3 and TRBJ2-5; 9 nucleotides match TRBD2. The CDR3 runs to 15 residues. The germline V gene encodes CDR1 LGHNA and CDR2 YSLEER. Losses at the gene ends were 0 bases for V and 4 bases for J; bases not matched to a gene: 3. In nucleotides, the CDR3 is TGCGCCAGCAGCCAAGAGCGGGGGGGCGGAGAGACCCAGTACTTC. Amino acids: CASSQERGGGETQYF.

This chain links TRBV6-5 with TRBJ1-1; TRBD1 might be the D (6 bases). Germline V gene data show CDR1 as MNHEY and CDR2 as SVGAGI. The CDR3 loop spans 13 amino acids. Trimming removed 6 bases at V and 11 bases at J, with 19 bases between. CDR3 residues: CASRPPGAGWAFF. The CDR3 DNA is TGTGCCAGCAGGCCCCCAGGGGCGGGGTGGGCTTTCTTT.

The rearrangement links TRBV15 to TRBJ2-5, with 7 bases fitting TRBD2. CDR3 length: 17 residues. Germline CDR1 LNHNV, CDR2 YYDKDF (reference sequence). Losses at the gene ends were 0 bases for V and 4 bases for J; bases not matched to a gene: 11. Written as DNA, the CDR3 is TGTGCCACCAGCAGAGAGTACCCGGGAGCGGGGTCAGAGACCCAGTACTTC. Translating it yields CATSREYPGAGSETQYF.

This clone was observed a few times. The V gene is TRBV7-9, the J gene TRBJ2-1; 8 nucleotides match TRBD2. After removal of 5 bases from V and 0 bases from J, the junction contained 3 bases not matched to a gene. This CDR3 has 15 amino acids. The germline V gene has CDR1 SEHNR and CDR2 FQNEAQ (reference sequence). This chain's CDR3 is CASSLSGASYNEQFF. CDR3 DNA: TGTGCCAGCAGCCTTAGCGGGGCCTCCTACAATGAGCAGTTCTTC.